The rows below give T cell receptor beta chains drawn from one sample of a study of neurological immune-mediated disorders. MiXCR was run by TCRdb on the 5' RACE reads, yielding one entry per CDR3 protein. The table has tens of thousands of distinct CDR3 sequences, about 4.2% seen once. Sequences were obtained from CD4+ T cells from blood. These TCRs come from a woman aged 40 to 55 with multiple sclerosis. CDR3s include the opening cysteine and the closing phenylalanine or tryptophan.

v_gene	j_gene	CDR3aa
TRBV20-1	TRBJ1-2	CSAIPTAGADGYTF
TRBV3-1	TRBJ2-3	CASSQVFPRDTQYF
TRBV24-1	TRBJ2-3	CATSDYITDTQYF
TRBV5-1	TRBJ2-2	CASSLVPPGTTGELFF
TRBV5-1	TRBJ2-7	CASSRQGLSYEQYF
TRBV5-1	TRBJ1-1	CASSRRQSTEAFF
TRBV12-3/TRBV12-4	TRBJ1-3	CASSWAVSGNTIYF
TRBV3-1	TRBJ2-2	CASGGLAGSLGGELFF
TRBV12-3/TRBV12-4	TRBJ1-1	CASRLGQTLKAFF
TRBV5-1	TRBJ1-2	CASKEAEFYGYTF
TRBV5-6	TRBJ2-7	CASSWVGGHEQYF
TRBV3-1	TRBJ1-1	CASSLQGRGEAFF
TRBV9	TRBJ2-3	CASSVESVVGDRVTDTQYF
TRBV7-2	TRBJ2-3	CASSPLTSTDTQYF
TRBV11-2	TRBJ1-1	CASTIYLGGGTEAFF
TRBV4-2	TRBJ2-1	CASSRGGQISYNEQFF
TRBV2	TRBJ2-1	CASSEYGTVSYNEQFF
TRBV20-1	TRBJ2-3	CSAPGLATDTQYF
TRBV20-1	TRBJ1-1	CSARSGQAEAFF
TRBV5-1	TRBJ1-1	CASSLEGQGTTFF
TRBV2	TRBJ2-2	CASSEREIGELFF
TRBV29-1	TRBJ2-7	CSVERGQGREQYF
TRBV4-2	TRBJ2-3	CASSPLTSGGAGDTQYF
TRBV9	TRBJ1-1	CASSPQTRNTEAFF
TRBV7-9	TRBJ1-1	CASSSTGEIEAFF
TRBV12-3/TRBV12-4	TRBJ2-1	CASSIASFSYNEQFF
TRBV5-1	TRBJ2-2	CASSLDRPDTGELFF
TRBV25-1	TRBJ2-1	CATRGGYEQFF
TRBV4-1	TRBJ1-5	CAVGIAGENQPQHF
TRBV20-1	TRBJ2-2	CSASVGFVSGELFF
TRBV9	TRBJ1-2	CASSIYDRENYGYTF
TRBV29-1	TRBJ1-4	CSVEDRQVATNEKLFF
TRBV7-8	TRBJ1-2	CASSPGPGPYGYTF
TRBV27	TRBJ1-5	CASSPGMRGSQPQHF
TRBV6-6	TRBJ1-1	CASSYPGGSNTEAFF
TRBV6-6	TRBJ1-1	CASSYDGQGASTRAFF
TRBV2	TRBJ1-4	CASRVDPGTGGEKLFF
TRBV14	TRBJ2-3	CASSLSPVTDTQYF
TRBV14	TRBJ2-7	CASSQSAESPSGF
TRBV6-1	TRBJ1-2	CASSATAWRGYTF
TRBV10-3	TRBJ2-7	CAISETSGGYEQYF
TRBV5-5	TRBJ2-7	CASSLTRVAYEQYF
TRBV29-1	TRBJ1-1	CSVTRQGETFF
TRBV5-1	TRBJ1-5	CASSQGTGINQPQHF
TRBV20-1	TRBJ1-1	CSARVFLSNTEAFF
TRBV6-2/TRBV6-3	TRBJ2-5	CASSSDRGHGETQYF
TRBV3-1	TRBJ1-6	CASSQAGDSPLHF
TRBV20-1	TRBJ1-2	CSATGSANYGYTF
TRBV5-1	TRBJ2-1	CASSLEGTGLGNEQFF
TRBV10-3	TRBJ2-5	CAIGTGPQETQYF
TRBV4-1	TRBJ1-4	CASSQEQAEEKLFF